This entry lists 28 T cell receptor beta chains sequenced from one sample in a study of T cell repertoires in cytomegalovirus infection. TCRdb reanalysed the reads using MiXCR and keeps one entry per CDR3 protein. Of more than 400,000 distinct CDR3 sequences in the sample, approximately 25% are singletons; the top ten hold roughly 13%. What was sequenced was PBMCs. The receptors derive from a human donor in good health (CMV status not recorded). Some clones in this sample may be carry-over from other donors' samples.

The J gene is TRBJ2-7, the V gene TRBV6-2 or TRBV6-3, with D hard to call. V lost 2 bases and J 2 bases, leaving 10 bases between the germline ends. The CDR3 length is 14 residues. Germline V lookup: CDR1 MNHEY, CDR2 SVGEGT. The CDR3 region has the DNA TGTGCCAGCAGTTACGGTGGTTCTGCCTACGAGCAGTACTTC. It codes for CASSYGGSAYEQYF.

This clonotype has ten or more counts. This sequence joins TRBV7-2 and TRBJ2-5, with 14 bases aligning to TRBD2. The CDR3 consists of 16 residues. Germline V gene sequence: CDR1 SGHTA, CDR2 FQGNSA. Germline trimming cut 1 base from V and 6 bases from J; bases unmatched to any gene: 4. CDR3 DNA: TGTGCCAGCAGCTTAGAGGGACTAGCGGGAGCGCAGACCCAGTACTTC. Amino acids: CASSLEGLAGAQTQYF. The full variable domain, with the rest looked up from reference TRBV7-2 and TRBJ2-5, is GAGVSQSPSNKVTEKGKDVELRCDPISGHTALYWYRQSLGQGLEFLIYFQGNSAPDKSGLPSDRFSAERTGGSVSTLTIQRTQQEDSAVYLCASSLEGLAGAQTQYFGPGTRLLVL.

CDR3 nucleotide sequence: TGTGCCAGCAGTCTTTCTTGGGACTCTGGGGCCAACGTCCTGACTTTC. Encoded protein: CASSLSWDSGANVLTF. This chain joins TRBV12-3 or TRBV12-4 and TRBJ2-6; D not resolved. The CDR3 has 16 residues. Trimming cost V 5 bases and J 0 bases, with 11 bases left between them.

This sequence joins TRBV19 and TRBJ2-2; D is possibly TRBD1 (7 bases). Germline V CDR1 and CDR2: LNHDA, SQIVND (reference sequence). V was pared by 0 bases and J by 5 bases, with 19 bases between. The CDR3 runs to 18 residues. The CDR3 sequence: CASSIDSGGRVGTGELFF. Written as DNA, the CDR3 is TGTGCCAGTAGTATAGATTCAGGGGGGCGCGTCGGTACCGGGGAGCTGTTTTTT.

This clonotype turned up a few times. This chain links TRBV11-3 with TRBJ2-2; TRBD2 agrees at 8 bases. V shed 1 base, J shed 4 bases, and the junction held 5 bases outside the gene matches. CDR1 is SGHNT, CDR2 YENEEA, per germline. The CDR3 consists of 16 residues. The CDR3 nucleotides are TGTGCCAGCAGCTTAGCGGGAGGGCCGGTCACCGGGGAGCTGTTTTTT. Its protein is CASSLAGGPVTGELFF. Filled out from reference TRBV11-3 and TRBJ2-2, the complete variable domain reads EAGVVQSPRYKIIEKKQPVAFWCNPISGHNTLYWYLQNLGQGPELLIRYENEEAVDDSQLPKDRFSAERLKGVDSTLKIQPAELGDSAVYLCASSLAGGPVTGELFFGEGSRLTVL.

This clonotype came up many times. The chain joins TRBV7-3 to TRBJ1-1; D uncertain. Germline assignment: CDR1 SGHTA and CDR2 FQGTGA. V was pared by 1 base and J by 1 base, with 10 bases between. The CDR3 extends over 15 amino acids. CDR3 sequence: CASSLKAGENTEAFF. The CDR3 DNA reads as TGTGCCAGCAGCTTAAAAGCGGGAGAGAACACTGAAGCTTTCTTT.

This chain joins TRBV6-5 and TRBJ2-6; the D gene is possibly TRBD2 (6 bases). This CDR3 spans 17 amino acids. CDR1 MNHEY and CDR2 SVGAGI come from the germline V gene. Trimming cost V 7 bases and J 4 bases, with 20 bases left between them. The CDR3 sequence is CASTSTRFLGGANVLTF. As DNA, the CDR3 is TGTGCCAGCACCTCGACTAGATTTCTGGGCGGGGCCAACGTCCTGACTTTC.

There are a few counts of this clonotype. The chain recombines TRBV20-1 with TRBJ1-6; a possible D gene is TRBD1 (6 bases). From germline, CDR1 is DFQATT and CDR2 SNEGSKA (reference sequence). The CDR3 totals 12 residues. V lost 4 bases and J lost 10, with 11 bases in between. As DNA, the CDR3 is TGCAGTGCTAACAGGGTTGACTCACCCCTCCACTTT. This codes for CSANRVDSPLHF.

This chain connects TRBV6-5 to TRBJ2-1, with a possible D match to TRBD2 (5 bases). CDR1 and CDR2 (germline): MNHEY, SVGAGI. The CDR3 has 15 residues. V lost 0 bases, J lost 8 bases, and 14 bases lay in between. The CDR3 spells CASSYSTGGPDEQFF. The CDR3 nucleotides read TGTGCCAGCAGTTACTCGACGGGCGGGCCGGATGAGCAGTTCTTC.

The CDR3 reads CASSLGSGVSNEQFF. In DNA, the CDR3 is TGTGCCAGCAGCTTAGGGTCAGGGGTGTCCAATGAGCAGTTCTTC. This sequence joins TRBV11-1 and TRBJ2-1; D may be TRBD1 (6 bases). Trimming stripped 1 base from V and 6 bases from J, with 13 bases between. Germline values: CDR1 SGHAT, CDR2 FQDESV (reference sequence). CDR3 length: 15 residues.

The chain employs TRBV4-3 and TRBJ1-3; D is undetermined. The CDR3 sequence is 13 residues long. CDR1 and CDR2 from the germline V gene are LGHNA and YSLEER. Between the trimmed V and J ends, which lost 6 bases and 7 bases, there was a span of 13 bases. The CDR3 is CASSPGLWNTIYF. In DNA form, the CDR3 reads TGCGCCAGCAGTCCGGGCCTCTGGAACACCATATATTTT.

The chain's CDR3 is CASCKTSGRVISTAGELFF. CDR3 bases: TGTGCCAGCTGTAAGACTAGCGGGAGGGTTATCTCCACGGCCGGGGAGCTGTTTTTT. This chain joins TRBV6-6 and TRBJ2-2; 14 positions match TRBD2. The length of the CDR3 is 19 residues. The ends lost 8 bases at V and 6 bases at J; junction bases unmatched: 17. The germline V gene has CDR1 MNHNY and CDR2 SVGAGI (reference sequence).

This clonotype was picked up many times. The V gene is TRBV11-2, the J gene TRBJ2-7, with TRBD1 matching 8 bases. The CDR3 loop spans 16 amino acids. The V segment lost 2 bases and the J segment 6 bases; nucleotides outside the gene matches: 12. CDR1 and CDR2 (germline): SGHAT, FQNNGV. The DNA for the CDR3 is TGTGCCAGCAGCTTACTAGGGTGGCAGGGGGCGGGCGAGCAGTACTTC. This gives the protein CASSLLGWQGAGEQYF.

CDR3: CASSLIRGPTGTDTQYF. The CDR3 bases are TGTGCCAGCAGTTTAATCCGGGGCCCGACTGGCACAGATACGCAGTATTTT. The rearrangement uses TRBV27 and TRBJ2-3, with D possibly called TRBD1 or TRBD2 (5 bases each). The CDR3 length is 17 residues. CDR1 and CDR2 from the germline V gene are MNHEY and SMNVEV (reference sequence). Trimming took 2 bases from V and 1 from J, leaving 16 bases between them.

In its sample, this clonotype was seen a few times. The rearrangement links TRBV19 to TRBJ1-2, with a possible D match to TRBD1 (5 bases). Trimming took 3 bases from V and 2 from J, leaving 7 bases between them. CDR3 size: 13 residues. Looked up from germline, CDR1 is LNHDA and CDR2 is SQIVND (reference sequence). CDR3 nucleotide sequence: TGTGCCAGTAGTATCAACAGGAACTATGGCTACACCTTC. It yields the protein CASSINRNYGYTF. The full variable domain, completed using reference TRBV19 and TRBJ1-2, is DGGITQSPKYLFRKEGQNVTLSCEQNLNHDAMYWYRQDPGQGLRLIYYSQIVNDFQKGDIAEGYSVSREKKESFPLTVTSAQKNPTAFYLCASSINRNYGYTFGSGTRLTVV.

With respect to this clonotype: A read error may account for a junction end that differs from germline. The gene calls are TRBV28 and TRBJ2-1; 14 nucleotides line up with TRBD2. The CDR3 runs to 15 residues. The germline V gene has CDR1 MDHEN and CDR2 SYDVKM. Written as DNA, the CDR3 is TGTGCCAGCAGTCCAGGGACTAGCGGGAGCAATGAGCAGTCCTTC. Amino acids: CASSPGTSGSNEQSF.

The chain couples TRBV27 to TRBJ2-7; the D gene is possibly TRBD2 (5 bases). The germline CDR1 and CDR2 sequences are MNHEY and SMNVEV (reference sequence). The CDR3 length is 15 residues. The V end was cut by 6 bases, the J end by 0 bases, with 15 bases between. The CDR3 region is CASRDWSGNSYEQYV. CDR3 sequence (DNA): TGTGCCAGCAGGGATTGGAGCGGCAACTCCTACGAGCAGTACGTC.

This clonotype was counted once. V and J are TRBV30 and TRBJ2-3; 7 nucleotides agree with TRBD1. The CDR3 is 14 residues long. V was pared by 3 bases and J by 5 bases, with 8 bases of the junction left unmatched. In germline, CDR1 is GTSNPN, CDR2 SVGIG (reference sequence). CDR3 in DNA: TGTGCCTGGAGCCGGACAGGCCAAGGAGATACGCAGTATTTT. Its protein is CAWSRTGQGDTQYF.

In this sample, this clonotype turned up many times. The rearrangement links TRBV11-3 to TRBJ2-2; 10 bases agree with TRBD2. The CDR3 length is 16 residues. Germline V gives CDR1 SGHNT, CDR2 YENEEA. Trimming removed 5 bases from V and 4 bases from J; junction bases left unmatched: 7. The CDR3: CASSQAASGSTGELFF. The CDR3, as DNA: TGTGCCAGCAGCCAAGCGGCTAGCGGGAGCACCGGGGAGCTGTTTTTT.

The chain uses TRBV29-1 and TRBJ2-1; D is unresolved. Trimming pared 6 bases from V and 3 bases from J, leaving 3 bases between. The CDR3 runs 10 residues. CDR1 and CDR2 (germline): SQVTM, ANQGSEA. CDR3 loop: CSVLYNEQFF. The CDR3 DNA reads TGCAGCGTCCTCTACAATGAGCAGTTCTTC.

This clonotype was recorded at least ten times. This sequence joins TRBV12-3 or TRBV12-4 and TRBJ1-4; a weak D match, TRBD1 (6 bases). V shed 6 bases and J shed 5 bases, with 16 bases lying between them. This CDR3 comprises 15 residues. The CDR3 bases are TGTGCCAGCAGATCCTGGGGGGCTCCCAATGAAAAACTGTTTTTT. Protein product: CASRSWGAPNEKLFF.

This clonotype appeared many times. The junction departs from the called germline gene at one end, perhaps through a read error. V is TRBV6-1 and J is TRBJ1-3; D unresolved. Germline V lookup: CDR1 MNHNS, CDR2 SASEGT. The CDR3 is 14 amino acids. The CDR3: CASREGGSGNTIYF. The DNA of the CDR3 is TGTGCCAGCAGGGAAGGAGGGTCTGGAAACACCATATATTTT.

CDR3 nucleotides: TGTGCCAGTAGTATGGGACAGCTCCTCAATCAGCCCCAGCATTTT. Its protein is CASSMGQLLNQPQHF. This chain uses TRBV19 with TRBJ1-5, with 7 bases lining up with TRBD1. The V and J ends lost 3 bases and 3 bases, in that order; junction bases with no gene match: 5. The germline V gene has CDR1 LNHDA and CDR2 SQIVND (reference sequence). The CDR3 consists of 15 residues.

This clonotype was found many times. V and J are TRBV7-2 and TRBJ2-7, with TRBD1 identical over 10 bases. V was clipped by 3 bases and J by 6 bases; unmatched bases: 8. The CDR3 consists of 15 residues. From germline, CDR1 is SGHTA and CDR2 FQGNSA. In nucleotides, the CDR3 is TGTGCCAGCAGCTTCGACAGGGGGCGTCTCGGCGAGCAGTACTTC. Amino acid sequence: CASSFDRGRLGEQYF. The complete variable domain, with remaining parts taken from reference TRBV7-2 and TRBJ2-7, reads GAGVSQSPSNKVTEKGKDVELRCDPISGHTALYWYRQSLGQGLEFLIYFQGNSAPDKSGLPSDRFSAERTGGSVSTLTIQRTQQEDSAVYLCASSFDRGRLGEQYFGPGTRLTVT.

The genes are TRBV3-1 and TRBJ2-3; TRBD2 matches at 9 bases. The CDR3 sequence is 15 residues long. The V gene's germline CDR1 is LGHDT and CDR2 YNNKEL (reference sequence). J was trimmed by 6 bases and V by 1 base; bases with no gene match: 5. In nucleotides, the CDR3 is TGTGCCAGCAGCCAAGGGCCGCGGGAGGGGGATACGCAGTATTTT. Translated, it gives CASSQGPREGDTQYF.

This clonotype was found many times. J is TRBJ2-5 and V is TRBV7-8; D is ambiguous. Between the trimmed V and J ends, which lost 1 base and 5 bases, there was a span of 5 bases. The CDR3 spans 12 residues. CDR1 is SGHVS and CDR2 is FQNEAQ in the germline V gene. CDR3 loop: CASSLVRETQYF. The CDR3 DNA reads TGTGCCAGCAGCTTAGTAAGGGAGACCCAGTACTTC.

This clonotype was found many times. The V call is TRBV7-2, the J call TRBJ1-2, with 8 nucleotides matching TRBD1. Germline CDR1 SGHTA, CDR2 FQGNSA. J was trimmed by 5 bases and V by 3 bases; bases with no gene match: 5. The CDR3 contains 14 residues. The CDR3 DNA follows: TGTGCCAGCAGCTTCCGGACAGGGAAATATGGCTACACCTTC. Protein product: CASSFRTGKYGYTF.

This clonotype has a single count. The CDR3 loop reads CATSRDLVEARGQFF. The CDR3 DNA reads TGTGCCACCAGCAGAGATTTGGTGGAAGCAAGGGGGCAGTTCTTC. This rearrangement joins TRBV15 to TRBJ2-1; weak D call: TRBD1 (5 bases). The germline V gene encodes CDR1 LNHNV and CDR2 YYDKDF (reference sequence). V was clipped by 0 bases and J by 12 bases, with 18 bases between them. The CDR3 covers 15 residues.